Listed below are T cell receptor beta chains from one sample, sequenced in a study of PD-1 blockade in classical Hodgkin lymphoma. The assay was immunoSEQ multiplex PCR, and TCRdb's table has in-frame clones only and misses some. The sample lists around 66,000 clones; roughly nine tenths were seen once. This sample comprised peripheral blood mononuclear cells (PBMCs), obtained at baseline. The receptor set was obtained from a human donor with classical Hodgkin lymphoma. Both conserved end residues are part of each CDR3. D genes are given only for firm matches. Where a row states a size, it is once, few, many or the class of an expanded clone; other rows omit it.

v_call: TRBV5-1
d_call: -
clone_size: -
j_call: TRBJ1-4
cdr3_nt: TGCGCCAGCAGCGGTGGCGGGGGGGCCACTAATGAAAAACTGTTTTTT
cdr3_aa: CASSGGGGATNEKLFF

v_call: TRBV6-5
d_call: TRBD1
clone_size: -
j_call: TRBJ1-6
cdr3_nt: TGTGCCAGCAGTTTGAAGGGACAGGGTAACTCACCCCTCCACTTT
cdr3_aa: CASSLKGQGNSPLHF

v_call: TRBV5-1
d_call: -
clone_size: -
j_call: TRBJ1-5
cdr3_nt: TGCGCCAGCAGCCCCTCGGGTGGGGGCGATCAGCCCCAGCATTTT
cdr3_aa: CASSPSGGGDQPQHF

v_call: TRBV6-1
d_call: -
clone_size: -
j_call: TRBJ1-1
cdr3_nt: TGTGCCAGCAGTGAGTTAAGGGGGATGAACACTGAAGCTTTCTTT
cdr3_aa: CASSELRGMNTEAFF

v_call: TRBV28
d_call: -
clone_size: -
j_call: TRBJ1-2
cdr3_nt: TGTGCCAGCAGTCAGGACACTAACTATGGCTACACCTTC
cdr3_aa: CASSQDTNYGYTF

v_call: TRBV6-5
d_call: TRBD1
clone_size: -
j_call: TRBJ1-1
cdr3_nt: TGTGCCAGCAGTGGGACAGTCACTGAAGCTTTCTTT
cdr3_aa: CASSGTVTEAFF

v_call: TRBV7-9
d_call: TRBD2
clone_size: -
j_call: TRBJ2-1
cdr3_nt: TGTGCCAGCAGCCGAACGGTTGGAGCGGGGGGCGGTGAGCAGTTCTTC
cdr3_aa: CASSRTVGAGGGEQFF

v_call: TRBV6-1
d_call: -
clone_size: -
j_call: TRBJ1-3
cdr3_nt: TGTGCCAGCAGCCCAGTAGTCTCCTCTGGAAACACCATATATTTT
cdr3_aa: CASSPVVSSGNTIYF

v_call: TRBV5-4
d_call: -
clone_size: -
j_call: TRBJ1-2
cdr3_nt: TGTGCCAGCAGCTTGAGGGGCGACCTGCGGAATGGCTACACCTTC
cdr3_aa: CASSLRGDLRNGYTF

v_call: TRBV13
d_call: TRBD2
clone_size: -
j_call: TRBJ2-7
cdr3_nt: TGTGCCAGCAGCACCCGGACTAGCGGAGTTTACGAGCAGTACTTC
cdr3_aa: CASSTRTSGVYEQYF

v_call: TRBV19
d_call: -
clone_size: once
j_call: TRBJ1-2
cdr3_nt: TGTGCCAGTAGTAGGTGGGCGGGATTGACATCCACTAACTATGGCTACACCTTC
cdr3_aa: CASSRWAGLTSTNYGYTF

v_call: TRBV30
d_call: -
clone_size: -
j_call: TRBJ1-5
cdr3_nt: TGTGCCTGGAGTTATGGGGGGAATCAGCCCCAGCATTTT
cdr3_aa: CAWSYGGNQPQHF

v_call: TRBV21-1
d_call: -
clone_size: -
j_call: TRBJ1-4
cdr3_nt: TGTGCCAGCAGCAACAGGACAACTAATGAAAAACTGTTTTTT
cdr3_aa: CASSNRTTNEKLFF

v_call: TRBV18
d_call: -
clone_size: -
j_call: TRBJ1-2
cdr3_nt: TGTGCCAGCTCACCACTCGGAGCGCCCAACTATGGCTACACCTTC
cdr3_aa: CASSPLGAPNYGYTF

v_call: TRBV21-1
d_call: -
clone_size: -
j_call: TRBJ1-6
cdr3_nt: TGTGCCAGCAGTGCCGACAGGGGGTTTCGCTCCTATAATTCACCCCTCCACTTT
cdr3_aa: CASSADRGFRSYNSPLHF

v_call: TRBV5-1
d_call: -
clone_size: -
j_call: TRBJ2-7
cdr3_nt: TGCGCCAGCAGCTTGGCCGGACTTTCCCCCTACGAGCAGTACTTC
cdr3_aa: CASSLAGLSPYEQYF

v_call: TRBV14
d_call: -
clone_size: -
j_call: TRBJ1-2
cdr3_nt: TGTGCCAGCAGCCAAAACAGCCCCGTCTATGGCTACACCTTC
cdr3_aa: CASSQNSPVYGYTF

v_call: TRBV27
d_call: -
clone_size: -
j_call: TRBJ1-2
cdr3_nt: TGTGCCAGCAGTTTACAGGCAGGCTCAGGCTACACCTTC
cdr3_aa: CASSLQAGSGYTF

v_call: TRBV2
d_call: TRBD1
clone_size: -
j_call: TRBJ1-2
cdr3_nt: TGTGCCACCTTCAGGGGGCGACTACCCTATGGCTACACCTTC
cdr3_aa: CATFRGRLPYGYTF

v_call: TRBV5-1
d_call: TRBD2
clone_size: -
j_call: TRBJ2-1
cdr3_nt: TGCGCCAGCAGCAGATCGACTAGCGAGTACAATGAGCAGTTCTTC
cdr3_aa: CASSRSTSEYNEQFF

v_call: TRBV6-1
d_call: -
clone_size: -
j_call: TRBJ1-2
cdr3_nt: TGTGCCAGCAGCGTGGACAGTCCCGACAACTATGGCTACACCTTC
cdr3_aa: CASSVDSPDNYGYTF

v_call: TRBV2
d_call: -
clone_size: -
j_call: TRBJ2-3
cdr3_nt: TGTGCCAGCATGGGCGAGTCAGATACGCAGTATTTT
cdr3_aa: CASMGESDTQYF

v_call: TRBV29-1
d_call: TRBD1
clone_size: once
j_call: TRBJ2-1
cdr3_nt: TGCAGCGTGTTACCGGGACAGAACTACAATGAGCAGTTCTTC
cdr3_aa: CSVLPGQNYNEQFF

v_call: TRBV19
d_call: -
clone_size: -
j_call: TRBJ1-3
cdr3_nt: TGTGCCAGTAGTAAAACAGGGACTGGAAACACCATATATTTT
cdr3_aa: CASSKTGTGNTIYF

v_call: TRBV13
d_call: -
clone_size: -
j_call: TRBJ1-4
cdr3_nt: TGTGCCAGCAGCTGGAGGGGAGGAGGAGAAAAACTGTTTTTT
cdr3_aa: CASSWRGGGEKLFF

v_call: TRBV18
d_call: -
clone_size: -
j_call: TRBJ2-7
cdr3_nt: TGTGCCAGCTCACCAGGATCCTCATACGAGCAGTACTTC
cdr3_aa: CASSPGSSYEQYF

v_call: TRBV5-1
d_call: -
clone_size: -
j_call: TRBJ2-2
cdr3_nt: TGCGCCAGCAGCTTTCTTGGTCCAGGCCACACCGGGGAGCTGTTTTTT
cdr3_aa: CASSFLGPGHTGELFF

v_call: TRBV2
d_call: -
clone_size: -
j_call: TRBJ2-3
cdr3_nt: TGTGCCAGTCTCGGGGAAACAGATACGCAGTATTTT
cdr3_aa: CASLGETDTQYF

v_call: TRBV28
d_call: TRBD1
clone_size: -
j_call: TRBJ1-3
cdr3_nt: TGTGCCAGCAGTCCCCAGGGGGCAAGTGGAAACACCATATATTTT
cdr3_aa: CASSPQGASGNTIYF

v_call: TRBV6-4
d_call: -
clone_size: -
j_call: TRBJ1-1
cdr3_nt: TGTGCCAGCAGTGTCAGGGAGAACACTGAAGCTTTCTTT
cdr3_aa: CASSVRENTEAFF

v_call: TRBV6-4
d_call: -
clone_size: -
j_call: TRBJ2-1
cdr3_nt: TGTGCCAGCCCCAGGGATGAGCAGTTCTTC
cdr3_aa: CASPRDEQFF

v_call: TRBV6-5
d_call: -
clone_size: once
j_call: TRBJ1-2
cdr3_nt: TGTGCCAGCAGCAAAAGGAGCACGTTGGGCTACACCTTC
cdr3_aa: CASSKRSTLGYTF

v_call: TRBV7-9
d_call: TRBD2
clone_size: -
j_call: TRBJ2-3
cdr3_nt: TGTGCCAGCAGCTTCCTAGCGGGGCACACAGATACGCAGTATTTT
cdr3_aa: CASSFLAGHTDTQYF

v_call: TRBV10-1
d_call: -
clone_size: -
j_call: TRBJ2-2
cdr3_nt: TGCGCCAGCACTCCGAGATCAAACACCGGGGAGCTGTTTTTT
cdr3_aa: CASTPRSNTGELFF

v_call: TRBV5-4
d_call: TRBD1
clone_size: -
j_call: TRBJ2-2
cdr3_nt: TGTGCCAGCAGCCTGATTTGGGCAGGGGGCGGCACCGGGGAGCTGTTTTTT
cdr3_aa: CASSLIWAGGGTGELFF

v_call: TRBV6-5
d_call: -
clone_size: medium-sized
j_call: TRBJ2-3
cdr3_nt: TGTGCCAGCAGCCTAGGACCCTCGGGTACGCAGTATTTT
cdr3_aa: CASSLGPSGTQYF

v_call: TRBV5-4
d_call: TRBD2
clone_size: -
j_call: TRBJ2-1
cdr3_nt: TGTGCCAGCAGCCCCAGCGGGGGCCTATACAATGAGCAGTTCTTC
cdr3_aa: CASSPSGGLYNEQFF

v_call: TRBV6-5
d_call: TRBD1
clone_size: -
j_call: TRBJ1-1
cdr3_nt: TGTGCCAGCCGTAACAGACAGGGACCGAACACTGAAGCTTTCTTT
cdr3_aa: CASRNRQGPNTEAFF

v_call: TRBV5-1
d_call: TRBD1
clone_size: -
j_call: TRBJ2-3
cdr3_nt: TGCGCCAGCAGCTCCACCCGACAGGGAAGATGGACAGATACGCAGTATTTT
cdr3_aa: CASSSTRQGRWTDTQYF

v_call: TRBV4-2
d_call: -
clone_size: -
j_call: TRBJ1-1
cdr3_nt: TGTGCCAGCAGCATACAGGGAATTGAAGCTTTCTTT
cdr3_aa: CASSIQGIEAFF